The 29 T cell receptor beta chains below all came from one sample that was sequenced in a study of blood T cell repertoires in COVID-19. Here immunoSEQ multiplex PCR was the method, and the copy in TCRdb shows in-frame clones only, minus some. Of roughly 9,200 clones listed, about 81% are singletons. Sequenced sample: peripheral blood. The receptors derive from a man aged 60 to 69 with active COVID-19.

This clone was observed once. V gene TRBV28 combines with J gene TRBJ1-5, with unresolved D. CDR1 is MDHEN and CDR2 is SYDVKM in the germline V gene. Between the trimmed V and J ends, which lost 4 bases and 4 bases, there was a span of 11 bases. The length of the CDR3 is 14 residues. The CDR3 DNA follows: TGTGCCAGCAGTTACCTTGGAGGAAATCAGCCCCAGCATTTT. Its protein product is CASSYLGGNQPQHF.

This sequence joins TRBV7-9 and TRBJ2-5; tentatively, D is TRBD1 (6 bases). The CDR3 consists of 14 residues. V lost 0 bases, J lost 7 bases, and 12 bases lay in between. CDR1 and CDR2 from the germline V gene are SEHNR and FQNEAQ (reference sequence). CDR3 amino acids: CASSLASTGRTQYF. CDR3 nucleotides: TGTGCCAGCAGCTTAGCGAGCACAGGGCGGACCCAGTACTTC.

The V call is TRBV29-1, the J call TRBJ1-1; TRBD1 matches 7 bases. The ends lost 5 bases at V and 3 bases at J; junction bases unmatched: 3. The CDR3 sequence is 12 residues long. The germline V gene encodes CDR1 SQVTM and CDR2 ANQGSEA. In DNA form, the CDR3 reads TGCAGCGTTCGACAGGGTGACACTGAAGCTTTCTTT. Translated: CSVRQGDTEAFF.

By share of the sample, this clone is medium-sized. CDR3 in amino acids: CASRFQDTQYF. The CDR3 nucleotides read TGTGCCAGCAGGTTTCAGGATACGCAGTATTTT. V gene TRBV6-6 combines with J gene TRBJ2-3; D uncertain. The germline CDR1 and CDR2 sequences are MNHNY and SVGAGI (reference sequence). This CDR3 contains 11 residues. V lost 6 bases and J 6 bases, leaving 7 bases between the germline ends.

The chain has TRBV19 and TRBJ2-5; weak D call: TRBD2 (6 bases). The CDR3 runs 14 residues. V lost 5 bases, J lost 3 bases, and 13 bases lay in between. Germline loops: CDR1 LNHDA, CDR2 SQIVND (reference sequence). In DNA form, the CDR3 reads TGTGCCAGTAGTCCTGGGGGGATCGAAGAGACCCAGTACTTC. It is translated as CASSPGGIEETQYF.

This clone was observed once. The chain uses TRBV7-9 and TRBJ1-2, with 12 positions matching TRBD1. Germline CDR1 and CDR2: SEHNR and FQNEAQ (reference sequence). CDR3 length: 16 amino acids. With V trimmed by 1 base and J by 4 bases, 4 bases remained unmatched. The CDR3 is CASSLGGQGAIYGYTF. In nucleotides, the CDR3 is TGTGCCAGCAGCTTAGGGGGACAGGGGGCCATCTATGGCTACACCTTC.

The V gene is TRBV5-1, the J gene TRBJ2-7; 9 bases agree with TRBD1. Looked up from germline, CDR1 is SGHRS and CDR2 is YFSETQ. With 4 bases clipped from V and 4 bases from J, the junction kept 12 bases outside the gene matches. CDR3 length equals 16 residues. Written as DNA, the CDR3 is TGCGCCAGCAGCCCTGGAGGGGACAGGGTCCGATACGAGCAGTACTTC. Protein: CASSPGGDRVRYEQYF.

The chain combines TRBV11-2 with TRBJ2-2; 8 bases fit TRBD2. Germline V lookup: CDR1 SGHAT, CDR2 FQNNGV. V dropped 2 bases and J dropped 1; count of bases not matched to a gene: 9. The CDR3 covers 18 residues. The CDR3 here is CASSLLSLAGWNTGELFF. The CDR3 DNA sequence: TGTGCCAGCAGCTTATTAAGCCTAGCGGGTTGGAACACCGGGGAGCTGTTTTTT.

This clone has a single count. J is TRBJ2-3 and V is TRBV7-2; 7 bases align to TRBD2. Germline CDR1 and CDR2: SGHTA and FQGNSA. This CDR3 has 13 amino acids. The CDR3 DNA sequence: TGTGCGACCGAGGGAGGGCTTAGAGATACGCAGTATTTT. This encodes CATEGGLRDTQYF. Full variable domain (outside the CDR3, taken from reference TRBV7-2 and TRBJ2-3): GAGVSQSPSNKVTEKGKDVELRCDPISGHTALYWYRQSLGQGLEFLIYFQGNSAPDKSGLPSDRFSAERTGGSVSTLTIQRTQQEDSAVYLCATEGGLRDTQYFGPGTRLTVL.

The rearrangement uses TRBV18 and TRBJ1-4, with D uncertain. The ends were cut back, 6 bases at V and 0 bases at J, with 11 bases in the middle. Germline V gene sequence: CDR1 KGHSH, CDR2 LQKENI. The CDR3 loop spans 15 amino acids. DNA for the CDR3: TGTGCCAGCTCTCCCATACAAGCAACTAATGAAAAACTGTTTTTT. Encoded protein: CASSPIQATNEKLFF.

The CDR3 here is CASSLRVLGGETQYF. The CDR3 DNA reads TGTGCCAGCAGCTTGAGGGTACTAGGGGGAGAGACCCAGTACTTC. The V gene is TRBV5-6, the J gene TRBJ2-5, with D possibly being TRBD1 (6 bases). CDR3 length: 15 residues. Germline V gene lookup returns CDR1 SGHDT and CDR2 YYEEEE. Trimming stripped 1 base from V and 4 bases from J, with 14 bases between.

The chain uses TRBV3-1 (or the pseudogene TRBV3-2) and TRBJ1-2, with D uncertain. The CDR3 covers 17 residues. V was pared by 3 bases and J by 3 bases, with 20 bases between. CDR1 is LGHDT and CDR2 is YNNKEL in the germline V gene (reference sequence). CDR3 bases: TGTGCCAGCAGCCAGGCTGTGGTCGCCAGGCACCACTATGGCTACACCTTC. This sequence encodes CASSQAVVARHHYGYTF.

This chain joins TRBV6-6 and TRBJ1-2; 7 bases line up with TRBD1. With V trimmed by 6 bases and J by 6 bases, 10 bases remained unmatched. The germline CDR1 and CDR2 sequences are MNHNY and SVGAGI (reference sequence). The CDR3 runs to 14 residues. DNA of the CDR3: TGTGCCAGCAGCCCGACAGGGAACTGGAATGGCTACACCTTC. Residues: CASSPTGNWNGYTF.

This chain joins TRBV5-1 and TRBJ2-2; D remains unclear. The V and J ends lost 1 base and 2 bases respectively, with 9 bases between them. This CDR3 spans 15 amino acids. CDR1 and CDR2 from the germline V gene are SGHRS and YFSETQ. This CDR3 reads CASSLNSFNTGELFF. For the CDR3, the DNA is TGCGCCAGCAGCTTGAACAGTTTCAACACCGGGGAGCTGTTTTTT.

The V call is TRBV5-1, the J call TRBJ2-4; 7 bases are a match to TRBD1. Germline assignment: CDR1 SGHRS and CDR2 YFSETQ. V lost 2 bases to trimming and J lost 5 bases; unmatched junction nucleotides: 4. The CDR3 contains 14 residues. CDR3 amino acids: CASSFGTVQNIQYF. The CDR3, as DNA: TGCGCCAGCAGCTTCGGGACAGTTCAAAACATTCAGTACTTC.

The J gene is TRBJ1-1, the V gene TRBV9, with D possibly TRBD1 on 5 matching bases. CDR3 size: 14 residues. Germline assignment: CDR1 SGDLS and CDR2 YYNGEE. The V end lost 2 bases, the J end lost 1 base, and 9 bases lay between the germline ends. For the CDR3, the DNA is TGTGCCAGCAGCGTGGGACTCAGGAACACTGAAGCTTTCTTT. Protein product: CASSVGLRNTEAFF.

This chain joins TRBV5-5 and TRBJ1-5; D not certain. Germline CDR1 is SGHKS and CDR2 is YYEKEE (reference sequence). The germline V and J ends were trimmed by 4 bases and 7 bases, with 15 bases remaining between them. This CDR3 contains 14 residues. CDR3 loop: CASSHREGGQPQHF. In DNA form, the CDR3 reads TGTGCCAGCAGCCACCGCGAGGGTGGGCAGCCCCAGCATTTT. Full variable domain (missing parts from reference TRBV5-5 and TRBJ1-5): DAGVTQSPTHLIKTRGQQVTLRCSPISGHKSVSWYQQVLGQGPQFIFQYYEKEERGRGNFPDRFSARQFPNYSSELNVNALLLGDSALYLCASSHREGGQPQHFGDGTRLSIL.

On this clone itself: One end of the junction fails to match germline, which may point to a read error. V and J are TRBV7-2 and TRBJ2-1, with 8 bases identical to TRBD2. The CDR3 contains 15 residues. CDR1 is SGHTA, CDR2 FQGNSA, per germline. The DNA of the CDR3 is TGTGCCAGCAGGTTAGCGGGGCAAAATTACAATGAGCAGTTCTTC. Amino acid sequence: CASRLAGQNYNEQFF.

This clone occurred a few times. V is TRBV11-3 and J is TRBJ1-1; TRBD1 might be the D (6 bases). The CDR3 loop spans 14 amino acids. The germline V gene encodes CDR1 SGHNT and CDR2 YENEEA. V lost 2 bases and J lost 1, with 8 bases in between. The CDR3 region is CASSLRGKNTEAFF. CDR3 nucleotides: TGTGCCAGCAGCTTAAGGGGGAAGAACACTGAAGCTTTCTTT.

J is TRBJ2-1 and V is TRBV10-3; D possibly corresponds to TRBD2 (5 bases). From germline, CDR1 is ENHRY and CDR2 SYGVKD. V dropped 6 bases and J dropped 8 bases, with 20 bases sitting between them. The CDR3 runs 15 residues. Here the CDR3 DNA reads TGTGCCATCAGCGCCTTGTCCAAGAACGGGGATGAGCAGTTCTTC. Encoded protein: CAISALSKNGDEQFF.

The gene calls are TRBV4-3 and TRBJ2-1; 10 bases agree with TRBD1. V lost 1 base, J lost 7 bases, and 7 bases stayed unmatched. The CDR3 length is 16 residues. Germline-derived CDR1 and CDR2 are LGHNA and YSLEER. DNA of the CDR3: TGCGCCAGCAGCCAAGCCCTGGGACAGGGGAGGAATGAGCAGTTCTTC. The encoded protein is CASSQALGQGRNEQFF.

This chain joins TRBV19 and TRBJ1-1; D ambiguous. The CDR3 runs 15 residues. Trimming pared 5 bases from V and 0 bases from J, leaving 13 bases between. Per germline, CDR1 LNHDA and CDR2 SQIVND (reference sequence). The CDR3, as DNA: TGTGCCAGTAGTTTGGCGGCTCGCATGAACACTGAAGCTTTCTTT. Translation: CASSLAARMNTEAFF.

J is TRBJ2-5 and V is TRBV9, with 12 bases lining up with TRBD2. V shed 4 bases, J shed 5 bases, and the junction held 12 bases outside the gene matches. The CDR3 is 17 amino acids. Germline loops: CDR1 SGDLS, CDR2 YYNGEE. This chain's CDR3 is CASSPGASGGAIETQYF. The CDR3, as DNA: TGTGCCAGCAGCCCAGGGGCTAGCGGGGGGGCAATTGAGACCCAGTACTTC.

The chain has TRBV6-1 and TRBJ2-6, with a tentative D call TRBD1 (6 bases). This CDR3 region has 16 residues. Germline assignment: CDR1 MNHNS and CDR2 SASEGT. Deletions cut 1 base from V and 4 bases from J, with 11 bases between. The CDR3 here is CASSEEQGTGANVLTF. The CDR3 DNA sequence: TGTGCCAGCAGTGAAGAGCAGGGGACCGGGGCCAACGTCCTGACTTTC.

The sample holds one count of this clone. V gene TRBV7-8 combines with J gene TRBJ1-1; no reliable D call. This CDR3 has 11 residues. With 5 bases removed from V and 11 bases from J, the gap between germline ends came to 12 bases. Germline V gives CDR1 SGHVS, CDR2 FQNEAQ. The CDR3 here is CASSQLRSAFF. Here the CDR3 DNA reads TGTGCCAGCAGCCAGTTGAGGAGTGCTTTCTTT. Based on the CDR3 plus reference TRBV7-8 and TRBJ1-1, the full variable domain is GAGVSQSPRYKVAKRGQDVALRCDPISGHVSLFWYQQALGQGPEFLTYFQNEAQLDKSGLPSDRFFAERPEGSVSTLKIQRTQQEDSAVYLCASSQLRSAFFGQGTRLTVV.

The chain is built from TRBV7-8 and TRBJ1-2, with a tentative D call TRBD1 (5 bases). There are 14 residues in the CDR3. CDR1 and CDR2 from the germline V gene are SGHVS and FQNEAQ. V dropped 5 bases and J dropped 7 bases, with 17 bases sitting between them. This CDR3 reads CASSGIGADGGYTF. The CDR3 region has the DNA TGTGCCAGCAGCGGAATAGGGGCCGACGGTGGCTACACCTTC.

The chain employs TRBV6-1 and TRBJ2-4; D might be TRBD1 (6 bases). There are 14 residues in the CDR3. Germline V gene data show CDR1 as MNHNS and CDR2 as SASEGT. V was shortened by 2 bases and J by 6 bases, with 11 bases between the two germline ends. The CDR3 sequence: CASSELLGGNIQYF. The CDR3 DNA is TGTGCCAGCAGTGAACTCTTAGGGGGAAACATTCAGTACTTC.

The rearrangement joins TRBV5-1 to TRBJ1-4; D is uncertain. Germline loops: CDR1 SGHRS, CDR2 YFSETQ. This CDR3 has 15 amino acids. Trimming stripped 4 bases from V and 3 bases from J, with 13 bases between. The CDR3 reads CASSPAGSPNEKLFF. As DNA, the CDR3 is TGCGCCAGCAGCCCGGCGGGTTCGCCTAATGAAAAACTGTTTTTT.

The CDR3 protein is CASSLNTGELFF. In DNA, the CDR3 is TGCGCCAGCAGCCTCAACACCGGGGAGCTGTTTTTT. The chain couples TRBV5-1 to TRBJ2-2; no firm D call. With 4 bases removed from V and 2 bases from J, the gap between germline ends came to 3 bases. CDR1 SGHRS and CDR2 YFSETQ come from the germline V gene. The CDR3 is made up of 12 amino acids.